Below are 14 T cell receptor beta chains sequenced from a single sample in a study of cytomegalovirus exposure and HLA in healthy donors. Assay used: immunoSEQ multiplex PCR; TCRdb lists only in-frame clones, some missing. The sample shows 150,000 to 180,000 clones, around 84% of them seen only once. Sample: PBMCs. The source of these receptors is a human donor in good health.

The chain's CDR3 is CASSEARISLSSYEQYF. The CDR3 nucleotides read TGTGCCAGCAGTGAGGCAAGAATTAGCCTAAGCTCCTACGAGCAGTACTTC. The chain carries TRBV6-1 and TRBJ2-7; D gene uncertain. Germline V gene lookup returns CDR1 MNHNS and CDR2 SASEGT. This CDR3 has 17 amino acids. V was pared by 3 bases and J by 0 bases, with 18 bases between.

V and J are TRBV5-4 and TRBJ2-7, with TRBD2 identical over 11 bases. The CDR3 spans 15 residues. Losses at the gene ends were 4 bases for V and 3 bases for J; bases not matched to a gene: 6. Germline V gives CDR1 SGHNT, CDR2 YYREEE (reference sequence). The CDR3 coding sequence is TGTGCCAGCAGCCTTCCGGGACTAGCGGACTACGAGCAGTACTTC. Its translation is CASSLPGLADYEQYF. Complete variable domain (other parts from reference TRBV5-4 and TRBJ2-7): ETGVTQSPTHLIKTRGQQVTLRCSSQSGHNTVSWYQQALGQGPQFIFQYYREEENGRGNFPPRFSGLQFPNYSSELNVNALELDDSALYLCASSLPGLADYEQYFGPGTRLTVT.

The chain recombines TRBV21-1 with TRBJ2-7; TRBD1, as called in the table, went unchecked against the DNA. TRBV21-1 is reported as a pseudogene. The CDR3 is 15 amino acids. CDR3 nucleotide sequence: TGTGCCAGCAGCATCCGGACAGGGGGCCCCTACGAGCAGTACTTC. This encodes CASSIRTGGPYEQYF.

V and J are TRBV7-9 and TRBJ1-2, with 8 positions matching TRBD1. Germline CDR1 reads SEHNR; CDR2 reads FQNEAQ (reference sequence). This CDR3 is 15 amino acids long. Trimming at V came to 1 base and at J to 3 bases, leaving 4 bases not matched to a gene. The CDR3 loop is CASSLGQGAHYGYTF. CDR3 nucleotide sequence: TGTGCCAGCAGCTTAGGTCAGGGGGCACACTATGGCTACACCTTC.

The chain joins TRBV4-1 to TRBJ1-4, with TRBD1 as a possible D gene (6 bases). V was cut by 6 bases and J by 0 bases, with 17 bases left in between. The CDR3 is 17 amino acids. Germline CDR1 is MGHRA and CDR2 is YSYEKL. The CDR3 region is CASSEQGIGSTNEKLFF. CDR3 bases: TGCGCCAGCAGTGAACAGGGCATAGGGTCAACTAATGAAAAACTGTTTTTT.

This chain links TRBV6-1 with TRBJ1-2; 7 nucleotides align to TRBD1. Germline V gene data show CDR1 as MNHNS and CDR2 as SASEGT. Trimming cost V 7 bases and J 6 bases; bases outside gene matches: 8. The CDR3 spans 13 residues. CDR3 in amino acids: CASTISGGHGYTF. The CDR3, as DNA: TGTGCCAGCACAATTTCAGGGGGACATGGCTACACCTTC.

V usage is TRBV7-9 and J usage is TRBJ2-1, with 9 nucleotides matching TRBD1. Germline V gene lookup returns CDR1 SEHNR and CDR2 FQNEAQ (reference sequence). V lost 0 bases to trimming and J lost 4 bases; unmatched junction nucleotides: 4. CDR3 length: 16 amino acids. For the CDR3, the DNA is TGTGCCAGCAGCTTAGCTTTCGGGACAGGGTACAATGAGCAGTTCTTC. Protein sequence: CASSLAFGTGYNEQFF.

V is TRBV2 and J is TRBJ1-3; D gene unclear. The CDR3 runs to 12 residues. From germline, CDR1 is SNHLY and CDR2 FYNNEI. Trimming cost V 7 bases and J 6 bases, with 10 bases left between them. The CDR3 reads CASTWAQNTIYF. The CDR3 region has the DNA TGTGCCAGCACGTGGGCTCAAAACACCATATATTTT.

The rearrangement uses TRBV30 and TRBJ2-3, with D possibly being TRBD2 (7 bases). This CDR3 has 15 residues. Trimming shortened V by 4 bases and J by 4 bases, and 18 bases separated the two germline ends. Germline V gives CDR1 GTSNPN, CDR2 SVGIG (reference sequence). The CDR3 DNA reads TGTGCCTGGACCCCGGGGGCGGGAGTGGCAGATACGCAGTATTTT. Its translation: CAWTPGAGVADTQYF.

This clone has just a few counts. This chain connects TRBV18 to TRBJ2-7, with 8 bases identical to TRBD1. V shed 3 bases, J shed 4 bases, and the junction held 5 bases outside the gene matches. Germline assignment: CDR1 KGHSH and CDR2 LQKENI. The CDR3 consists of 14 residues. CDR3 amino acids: CASSPRTGMYEQYF. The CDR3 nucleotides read TGTGCCAGCTCACCGCGGACAGGGATGTACGAGCAGTACTTC.

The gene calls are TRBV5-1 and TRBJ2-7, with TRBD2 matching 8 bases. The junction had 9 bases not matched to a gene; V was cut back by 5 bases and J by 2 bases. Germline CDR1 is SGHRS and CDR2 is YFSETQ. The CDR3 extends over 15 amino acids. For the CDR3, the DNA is TGCGCCAGCAGAGAGGTAGCGGGGAAAACCTACGAGCAGTACTTC. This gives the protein CASREVAGKTYEQYF. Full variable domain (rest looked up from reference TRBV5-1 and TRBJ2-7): KAGVTQTPRYLIKTRGQQVTLSCSPISGHRSVSWYQQTPGQGLQFLFEYFSETQRNKGNFPGRFSGRQFSNSRSEMNVSTLELGDSALYLCASREVAGKTYEQYFGPGTRLTVT.

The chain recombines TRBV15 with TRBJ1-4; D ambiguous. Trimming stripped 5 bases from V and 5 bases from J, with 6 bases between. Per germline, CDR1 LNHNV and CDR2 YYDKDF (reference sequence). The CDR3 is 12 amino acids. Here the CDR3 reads CATSGLNEKLFF. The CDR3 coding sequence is TGTGCCACCAGCGGCTTAAATGAAAAACTGTTTTTT. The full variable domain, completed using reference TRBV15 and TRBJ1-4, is DAMVIQNPRYQVTQFGKPVTLSCSQTLNHNVMYWYQQKSSQAPKLLFHYYDKDFNNEADTPDNFQSRRPNTSFCFLDIRSPGLGDTAMYLCATSGLNEKLFFGSGTQLSVL.

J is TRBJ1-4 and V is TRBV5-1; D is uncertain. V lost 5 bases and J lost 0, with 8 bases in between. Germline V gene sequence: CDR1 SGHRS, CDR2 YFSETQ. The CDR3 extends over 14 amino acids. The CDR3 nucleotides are TGCGCCAGCAGGGCCCTTGCAACTAATGAAAAACTGTTTTTT. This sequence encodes CASRALATNEKLFF.

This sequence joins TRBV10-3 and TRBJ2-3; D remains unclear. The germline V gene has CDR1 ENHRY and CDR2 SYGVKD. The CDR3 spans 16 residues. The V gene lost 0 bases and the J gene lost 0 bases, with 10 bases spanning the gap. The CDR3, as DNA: TGTGCCATCAGTGAGTCGTTCTATACCAGCACAGATACGCAGTATTTT. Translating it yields CAISESFYTSTDTQYF.